One sample yielded the 25 T cell receptor beta chains listed below, sequenced in a study of shared clonotypes between healthy human individuals. Data came from immunoSEQ multiplex PCR; TCRdb stores just in-frame clones and leaves some out. In the table there are fewer than 850,000 clones, about nine tenths of which are singletons. Sequencing was carried out using memory CD8+ T cells from PBMCs. Subset noted: CD45RO+ cells pooled with CCR7-negative TemRA cells. Receptors originate from a young man in good health. Some clones in this sample may be carry-over from other donors' samples.

This CDR3 reads CASSYSGEIRQPQHF. CDR3 sequence (DNA): TGTGCCAGCAGTTACTCCGGGGAAATCAGGCAGCCCCAGCATTTT. This chain connects TRBV6-6 to TRBJ1-5; no clear D. The CDR3 covers 15 residues. V dropped 0 bases and J dropped 7 bases, with 13 bases sitting between them. Germline V gene data show CDR1 as MNHNY and CDR2 as SVGAGI (reference sequence).

The chain combines TRBV10-2 with TRBJ1-5; a weak D match, TRBD1 (6 bases). The germline V gene encodes CDR1 WSHSY and CDR2 SAAADI. The CDR3 contains 12 residues. V shed 4 bases and J shed 7 bases, with 8 bases lying between them. Here the CDR3 DNA reads TGCGCCAGCAGTGGGAGGGGGCAGCCCCAGCATTTT. Encoded protein: CASSGRGQPQHF.

The chain combines TRBV7-2 with TRBJ2-7; D is uncertain. This CDR3 contains 14 residues. The V gene lost 2 bases and the J gene lost 5 bases, with 13 bases spanning the gap. CDR1 and CDR2 from the germline V gene are SGHTA and FQGNSA. CDR3 sequence (DNA): TGTGCCAGCAGCTTATTAACCGGGTCTCACGAGCAGTACTTC. Encoded protein: CASSLLTGSHEQYF.

This clone was recorded a few times. The chain carries TRBV7-9 and TRBJ1-2; TRBD1 agrees at 9 bases. Germline V lookup: CDR1 SEHNR, CDR2 FQNEAQ (reference sequence). The CDR3 sequence is 14 residues long. The trim removed 3 bases at V and 7 bases at J, leaving 6 bases unmatched. As DNA, the CDR3 is TGTGCCAGCAGCTTCGCCGGGACAGGGTTTGGCTACACCTTC. This translates into CASSFAGTGFGYTF.

J is TRBJ2-2 and V is TRBV2; D is undetermined. V was trimmed by 7 bases and J by 1 base, leaving 4 bases between them. CDR3 length: 12 residues. In germline, CDR1 is SNHLY, CDR2 FYNNEI. This CDR3 reads CASMVNTGELFF. The DNA for the CDR3 is TGTGCCAGCATGGTGAACACCGGGGAGCTGTTTTTT.

This chain connects TRBV18 to TRBJ2-4; 9 bases align to TRBD2. V trimming: 1 base; J trimming: 0 bases; junction bases outside the gene matches: 7. The CDR3 sequence is 18 residues long. Germline V CDR1 and CDR2: KGHSH, LQKENI. Here the CDR3 DNA reads TGTGCCAGCTCACCACGTGGGACTAGCTCGTTAGCCAAAAACATTCAGTACTTC. Translated, it gives CASSPRGTSSLAKNIQYF.

The J gene is TRBJ2-5, the V gene TRBV4-1; D unresolved. The germline V gene encodes CDR1 MGHRA and CDR2 YSYEKL. V was trimmed by 0 bases and J by 4 bases, leaving 15 bases between them. The CDR3 runs 16 residues. The DNA of the CDR3 is TGCGCCAGCAGCCAAGATCTTACCGGGTGGGGAGAGACCCAGTACTTC. This gives the protein CASSQDLTGWGETQYF.

This chain uses TRBV5-4 with TRBJ1-1; D remains ambiguous. The CDR3 totals 11 residues. V lost 0 bases and J lost 7, with 4 bases in between. The V gene's germline CDR1 is SGHNT and CDR2 YYREEE (reference sequence). CDR3 region: CASSLAGEAFF. CDR3 DNA: TGTGCCAGCAGCTTGGCGGGTGAAGCTTTCTTT.

V is TRBV11-2 and J is TRBJ2-3; TRBD2 matches 9 bases. The length of the CDR3 is 18 residues. J was trimmed by 8 bases and V by 2 bases; bases with no gene match: 17. Germline V CDR1 and CDR2: SGHAT, FQNNGV. The CDR3 nucleotides read TGTGCCAGCAGCTTATTTGCGTTTAGCGGGAGTGCAGTTGTTACGCAGTATTTT. Translation: CASSLFAFSGSAVVTQYF.

The rearrangement links TRBV7-9 to TRBJ2-7; either TRBD1 or TRBD2 may fit D (5 bases each). The germline CDR1 and CDR2 sequences are SEHNR and FQNEAQ (reference sequence). The CDR3 is 14 residues long. Trimming took 5 bases from V and 3 from J, leaving 14 bases between them. CDR3 region: CASSPGTNNYEQYF. CDR3 DNA sequence: TGTGCCAGCAGCCCAGGGACCAACAACTACGAGCAGTACTTC.

The V call is TRBV10-3, the J call TRBJ2-7, with 10 bases matching TRBD1. The CDR3 runs 17 residues. The junction had 10 bases not matched to a gene; V was cut back by 0 bases and J by 5 bases. Germline CDR1 and CDR2: ENHRY and SYGVKD. CDR3 DNA: TGTGCCATCAGTGAGTCAAGACTGGGACAGGGGAGCCACGAGCAGTACTTC. Protein: CAISESRLGQGSHEQYF.

The chain combines TRBV10-2 with TRBJ2-7; 9 nucleotides line up with TRBD1. The CDR3 contains 16 residues. Germline trimming cut 3 bases from V and 1 base from J; bases unmatched to any gene: 7. From germline, CDR1 is WSHSY and CDR2 SAAADI. The CDR3 spells CASSDGGTGWSYEQYF. The CDR3 region has the DNA TGCGCCAGCAGTGACGGGGGGACAGGGTGGTCCTACGAGCAGTACTTC.

On this clone: In the same sample, other DNA sequences code for this CDR3. The rearrangement links TRBV5-1 to TRBJ2-3; D remains ambiguous. Trimming took 4 bases from V and 1 from J, leaving 13 bases between them. Germline CDR1 is SGHRS and CDR2 is YFSETQ. The CDR3 is 15 amino acids. The CDR3 DNA is TGCGCCAGCAGCCTGCGGCCGGACCGCACAGATACGCAGTATTTT. Protein product: CASSLRPDRTDTQYF.

The CDR3 here is CASSLGQGEAFF. CDR3 bases: TGTGCCAGCAGCTTAGGGCAGGGTGAAGCTTTCTTT. V usage is TRBV11-2 and J usage is TRBJ1-1; possibly TRBD1 for D (5 bases). Trimming left V 1 base short and J 7 bases short, with 7 bases between. This CDR3 has 12 residues. Germline V lookup: CDR1 SGHAT, CDR2 FQNNGV.

The chain is built from TRBV6-6 and TRBJ2-7, with 7 positions matching TRBD1. J gave up 2 bases and V 2 bases, and 6 bases lay outside the gene matches. The CDR3 has 15 amino acids. CDR1 is MNHNY, CDR2 SVGAGI, per germline (reference sequence). The CDR3 region has the DNA TGTGCCAGCAGTTACGCCGGGACAGCCGCCTACGAGCAGTACTTC. This gives the protein CASSYAGTAAYEQYF.

Only a few counts were recorded for this clone. This specimen includes other DNA sequences encoding the same CDR3. V usage is TRBV7-9 and J usage is TRBJ2-7; D is possibly TRBD2 (6 bases). V shed 5 bases and J shed 5 bases, with 10 bases lying between them. The CDR3 has 12 residues. Germline lookup yields CDR1 SEHNR and CDR2 FQNEAQ (reference sequence). The CDR3 loop reads CASSLSGDEQYF. The CDR3 DNA reads TGTGCCAGCAGCCTTAGCGGAGACGAGCAGTACTTC.

The chain recombines TRBV7-9 with TRBJ2-1, with D hard to call. The CDR3 spans 13 residues. Trimming left V 2 bases short and J 6 bases short, with 8 bases between. CDR1 is SEHNR, CDR2 FQNEAQ, per germline (reference sequence). The CDR3 DNA reads as TGTGCCAGCAGCTTACCTACGGCCAATGAGCAGTTCTTC. Its protein product is CASSLPTANEQFF.

The chain is built from TRBV5-1 and TRBJ2-2; the D is unclear. The CDR3 sequence is 14 residues long. Trimming cost V 4 bases and J 1 base, with 8 bases left between them. Germline V gene lookup returns CDR1 SGHRS and CDR2 YFSETQ. The CDR3 loop is CASSDHRNTGELFF. Here the CDR3 DNA reads TGCGCCAGCAGCGACCACAGGAACACCGGGGAGCTGTTTTTT.

This sequence joins TRBV27 and TRBJ2-2; TRBD1 might be the D (5 bases). Germline CDR1 and CDR2: MNHEY and SMNVEV (reference sequence). The CDR3 loop spans 16 amino acids. V was cut by 5 bases and J by 2 bases, with 15 bases left in between. The CDR3 loop reads CASSTGHRINTGELFF. CDR3 nucleotide sequence: TGTGCCAGCAGTACCGGACACCGGATCAACACCGGGGAGCTGTTTTTT.

V gene TRBV4-1 combines with J gene TRBJ2-7; 8 nucleotides match TRBD2. The trim removed 2 bases at V and 3 bases at J, leaving 6 bases unmatched. The CDR3 sequence is 15 residues long. Per germline, CDR1 MGHRA and CDR2 YSYEKL. The CDR3 nucleotides are TGCGCCAGCAGCCAACCCACTAGCGGAAACTACGAGCAGTACTTC. Its protein product is CASSQPTSGNYEQYF.

This CDR3 reads CATSSRGLDTQYF. The CDR3 bases are TGTGCCACCAGCAGCCGCGGATTAGATACGCAGTATTTT. This chain joins TRBV15 and TRBJ2-3; D gene unclear. The CDR3 has 13 residues. V was pared by 3 bases and J by 5 bases, with 9 bases between. Germline lookup yields CDR1 LNHNV and CDR2 YYDKDF (reference sequence).

CDR3 nucleotides: TGCACCAGCAGCCAAGATCAGGCTAGCGGGAGGGGCTTCGATTACGAGCAGTACTTC. Its protein product is CTSSQDQASGRGFDYEQYF. The J gene is TRBJ2-7, the V gene TRBV1; the D call of TRBD2 is as the table states it, not checked on the DNA. TRBV1 is reported as a pseudogene. This CDR3 has 19 residues.

This chain uses TRBV20-1 with TRBJ1-2; D uncertain. The CDR3 sequence is 11 residues long. Trimming left V 3 bases short and J 14 bases short, with 16 bases between. In germline, CDR1 is DFQATT, CDR2 SNEGSKA (reference sequence). CDR3 sequence (DNA): TGCAGTGCTAGTCATTCGGCGGCTAATACCTTC. The encoded protein is CSASHSAANTF.

The chain is built from TRBV28 and TRBJ2-1, with TRBD2 as a possible D gene (5 bases). With 0 bases removed from V and 2 bases from J, the gap between germline ends came to 8 bases. Germline CDR1 and CDR2: MDHEN and SYDVKM. The CDR3 is made up of 15 amino acids. The CDR3 coding sequence is TGTGCCAGCAGTTTATGGGCTAGCCCCTACAATGAGCAGTTCTTC. It is translated as CASSLWASPYNEQFF.

The V call is TRBV25-1, the J call TRBJ1-1, with D uncertain. The germline V gene has CDR1 MGHDK and CDR2 SYGVNS. V was clipped by 5 bases and J by 1 base, with 8 bases between them. The CDR3 has 13 residues. The CDR3 DNA follows: TGTGCCAGCAGTCCCGGAGAGAACACTGAAGCTTTCTTT. It encodes CASSPGENTEAFF.